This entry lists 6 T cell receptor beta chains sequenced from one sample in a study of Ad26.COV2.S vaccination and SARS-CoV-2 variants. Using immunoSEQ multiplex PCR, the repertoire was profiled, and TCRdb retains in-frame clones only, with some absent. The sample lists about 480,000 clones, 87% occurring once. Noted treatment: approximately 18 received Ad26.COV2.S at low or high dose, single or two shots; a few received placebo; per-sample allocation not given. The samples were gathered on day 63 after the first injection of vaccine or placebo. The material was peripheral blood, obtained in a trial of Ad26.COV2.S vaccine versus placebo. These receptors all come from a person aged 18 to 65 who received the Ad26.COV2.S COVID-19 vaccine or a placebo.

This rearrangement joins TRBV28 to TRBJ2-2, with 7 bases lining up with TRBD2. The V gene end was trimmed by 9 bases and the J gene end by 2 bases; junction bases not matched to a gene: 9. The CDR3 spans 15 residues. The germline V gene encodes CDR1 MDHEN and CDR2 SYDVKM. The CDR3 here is CASKVGGGNTGELFF. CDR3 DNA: TGTGCCAGTAAAGTCGGCGGGGGAAACACCGGGGAGCTGTTTTTT.

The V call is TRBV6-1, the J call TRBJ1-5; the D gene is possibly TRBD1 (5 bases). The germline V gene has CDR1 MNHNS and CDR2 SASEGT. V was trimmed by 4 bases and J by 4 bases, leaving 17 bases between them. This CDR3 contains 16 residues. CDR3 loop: CASSARGEVRNQPQHF. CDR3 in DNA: TGTGCCAGCAGTGCTCGGGGGGAGGTCAGGAATCAGCCCCAGCATTTT.

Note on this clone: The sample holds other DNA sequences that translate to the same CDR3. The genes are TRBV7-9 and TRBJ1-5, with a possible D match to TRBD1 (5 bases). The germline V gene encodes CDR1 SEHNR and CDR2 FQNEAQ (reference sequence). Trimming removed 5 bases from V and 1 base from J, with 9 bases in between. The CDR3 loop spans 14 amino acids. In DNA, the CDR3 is TGTGCCAGCAGCCGATCAGGGAGCAATCAGCCCCAGCATTTT. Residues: CASSRSGSNQPQHF.

The CDR3 here is CASSLEGGRSRETQYF. The CDR3 nucleotides read TGTGCCAGCAGCTTGGAGGGGGGACGGTCACGGGAGACCCAGTACTTC. J is TRBJ2-5 and V is TRBV5-4, with D perhaps given as TRBD1 or TRBD2 (6 bases each). V shed 0 bases and J shed 5 bases, with 17 bases lying between them. The length of the CDR3 is 16 residues. CDR1 and CDR2 (germline): SGHNT, YYREEE (reference sequence).

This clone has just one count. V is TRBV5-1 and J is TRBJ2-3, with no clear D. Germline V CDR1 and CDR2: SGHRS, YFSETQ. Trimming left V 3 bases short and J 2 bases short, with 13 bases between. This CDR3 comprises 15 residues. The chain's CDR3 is CASSSNIGSTDTQYF. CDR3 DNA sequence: TGCGCCAGCAGCTCTAATATAGGTTCCACAGATACGCAGTATTTT.

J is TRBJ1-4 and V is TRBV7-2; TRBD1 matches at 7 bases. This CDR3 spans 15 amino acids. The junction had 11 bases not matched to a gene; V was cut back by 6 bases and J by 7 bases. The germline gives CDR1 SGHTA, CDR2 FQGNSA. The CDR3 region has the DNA TGTGCCAGCAGTCTGCGAGGGGGCTATTCTGAAAAACTGTTTTTT. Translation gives CASSLRGGYSEKLFF.